This T cell receptor (beta chain) was recorded in a study of blood T cells in healthy people across ages. Study-wide results and limits: Aged donors had fewer naive CD4+ cells and lower diversity than long-lived donors. Correlation between TCR beta diversity and naive T cell percentage was strong.

A second PCR of roughly 7 to 11 cycles used a sample-barcoded 5' primer and a J-beta primer mix. One entry per CDR3 protein, called by TCRdb with MiXCR from the 5' RACE reads. The data contain approximately 800,000 distinct CDR3 sequences, around 62% of them seen just once; the ten biggest clones take up 25% to 30%. The CDR3 sequence is 16 residues long. The ends were cut back, 1 base at V and 1 base at J, with 14 bases in the middle. The V gene's germline CDR1 is MGHRA and CDR2 YSYEKL. As to this clonotype: The antigen is undetermined.

The TCR was taken from a man younger than 45 in good health. This chain joins TRBV4-1 and TRBJ2-7, with D possibly being TRBD1 (5 bases). Material for sequencing was blood. The CDR3 DNA is TGCGCCAGCAGCCAAGCGGCCGACAGCAGGTCCTACGAGCAGTACTTC. This sequence encodes CASSQAADSRSYEQYF.